This entry concerns a single T cell receptor beta chain. As yet, its antigen is unknown. Between the trimmed V and J ends, which lost 1 base and 4 bases, there was a span of 10 bases. Germline V gene sequence: CDR1 LGHDT, CDR2 YNNKEL (reference sequence). CDR3 size: 14 residues. Through Arm-PCR of CDR3 regions and iRepertoire HTBI primers, TCR beta libraries were built. TCRdb redid the calling of the multiplex PCR reads with MiXCR, one entry per CDR3 protein. The table has 550,000 to 700,000 distinct CDR3 sequences, roughly a sixth seen once. This sample was included in a study of regulatory T cells in long-lasting Graves disease. Study-wide background: Graves' cases, newly diagnosed, had used antithyroid drugs under 3 months.

This sample's time point: newly diagnosed GD, antithyroid drugs for less than 3 months. With RNA extracted from PBMCs as input, the TCR library was made. General study points: Persistent disease favored TRBV28, TRBJ1-2 and TRBJ2-5.

This same sample was also taken into another study, of T cells in Graves' hyperthyroidism and ophthalmopathy.

The clonotype comes from a man aged 18 to 30 with Graves disease. The input for sequencing was peripheral blood mononuclear cells (PBMCs), taken at new diagnosis, from a patient treated with antithyroid drugs. V gene TRBV3-1 combines with J gene TRBJ1-1; no clear D. The CDR3 region is CASSQVEGITEAFF. In DNA form, the CDR3 reads TGTGCCAGCAGCCAAGTGGAAGGGATCACTGAAGCTTTCTTT.